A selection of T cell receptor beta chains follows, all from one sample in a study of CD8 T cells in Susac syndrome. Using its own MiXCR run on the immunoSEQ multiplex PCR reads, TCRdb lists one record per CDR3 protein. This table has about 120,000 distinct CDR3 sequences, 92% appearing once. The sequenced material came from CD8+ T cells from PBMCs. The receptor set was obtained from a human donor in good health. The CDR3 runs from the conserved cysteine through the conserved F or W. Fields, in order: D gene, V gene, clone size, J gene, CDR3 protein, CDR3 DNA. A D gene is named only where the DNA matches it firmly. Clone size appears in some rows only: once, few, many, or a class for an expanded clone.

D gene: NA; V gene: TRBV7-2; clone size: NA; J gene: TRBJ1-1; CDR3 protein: CASSSSRVEAFF; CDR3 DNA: TGTGCCAGCAGCTCCAGCAGGGTTGAAGCTTTCTTT
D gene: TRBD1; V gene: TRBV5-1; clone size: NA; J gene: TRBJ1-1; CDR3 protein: CASSLAPLQGVNTEAFF; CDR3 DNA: TGCGCCAGCAGCTTGGCCCCTTTACAGGGGGTGAACACTGAAGCTTTCTTT
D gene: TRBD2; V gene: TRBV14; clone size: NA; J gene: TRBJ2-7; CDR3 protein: CASSQLGLAGVGEQYF; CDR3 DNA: TGTGCCAGCAGCCAACTCGGACTAGCGGGAGTCGGCGAGCAGTACTTC
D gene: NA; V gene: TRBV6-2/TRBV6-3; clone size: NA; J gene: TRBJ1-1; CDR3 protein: CASSYLSGTGLSTEAFF; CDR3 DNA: TGTGCCAGCAGTTACTTATCGGGAACAGGTCTATCGACTGAAGCTTTCTTT
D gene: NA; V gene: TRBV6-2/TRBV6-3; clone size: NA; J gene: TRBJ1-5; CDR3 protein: CASSYLGDGNQPQHF; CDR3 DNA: TGTGCCAGCAGTTACCTGGGGGATGGCAATCAGCCCCAGCATTTT
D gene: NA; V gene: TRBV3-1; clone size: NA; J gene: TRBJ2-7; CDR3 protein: CASSQDSRTSEQYF; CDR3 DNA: TGTGCCAGCAGCCAAGACTCAAGGACAAGCGAGCAGTACTTC
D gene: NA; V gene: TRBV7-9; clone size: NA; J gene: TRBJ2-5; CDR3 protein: CASSLGIGTRETQYF; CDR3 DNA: TGTGCCAGCAGCTTAGGGATAGGGACGCGGGAGACCCAGTACTTC
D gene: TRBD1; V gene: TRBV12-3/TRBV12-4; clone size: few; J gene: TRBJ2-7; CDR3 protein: CASSHGQGLGEQYF; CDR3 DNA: TGTGCCAGCAGCCACGGACAGGGTTTGGGCGAGCAGTACTTC
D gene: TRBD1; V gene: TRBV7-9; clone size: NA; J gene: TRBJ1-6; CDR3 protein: CASSRGQNNSPLHF; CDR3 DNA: TGTGCCAGCAGCCGGGGACAGAATAATTCACCCCTCCACTTT
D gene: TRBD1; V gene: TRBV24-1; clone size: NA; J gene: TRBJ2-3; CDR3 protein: CATSAGTGLTDTQYF; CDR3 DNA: TGTGCCACCAGCGCCGGGACAGGGCTCACAGATACGCAGTATTTT
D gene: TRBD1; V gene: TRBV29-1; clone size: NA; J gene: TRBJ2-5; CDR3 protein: CSVTGANQETQYF; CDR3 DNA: TGCAGCGTTACAGGGGCAAACCAAGAGACCCAGTACTTC
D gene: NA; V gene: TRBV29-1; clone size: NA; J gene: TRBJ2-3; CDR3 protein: CSVDRGGTDTQYF; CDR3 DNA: TGCAGCGTTGACAGGGGCGGGACAGATACGCAGTATTTT
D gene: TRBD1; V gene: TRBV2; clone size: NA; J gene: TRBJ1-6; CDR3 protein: CASSAGEGQGRSPLHF; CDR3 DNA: TGTGCCAGCAGCGCAGGAGAGGGACAGGGTCGGTCACCCCTCCACTTT
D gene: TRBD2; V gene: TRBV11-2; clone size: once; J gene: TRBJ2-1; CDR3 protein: CASSSGLAGWSYNEQFF; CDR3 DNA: TGTGCCAGCAGCTCGGGACTAGCGGGATGGTCCTACAATGAGCAGTTCTTC
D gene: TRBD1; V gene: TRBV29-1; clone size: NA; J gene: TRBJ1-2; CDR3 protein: CSAGTGQSYGYTF; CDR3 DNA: TGCAGCGCCGGTACGGGACAGAGCTATGGCTACACCTTC
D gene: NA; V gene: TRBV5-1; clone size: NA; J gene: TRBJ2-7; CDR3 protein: CASSSESSYEQYF; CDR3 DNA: TGCGCCAGCAGCTCAGAGAGCTCCTACGAGCAGTACTTC
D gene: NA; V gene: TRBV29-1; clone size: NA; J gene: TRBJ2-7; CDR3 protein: CGVGGASGLIEQYF; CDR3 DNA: TGCGGCGTTGGGGGGGCTAGCGGCCTCATCGAGCAGTACTTC
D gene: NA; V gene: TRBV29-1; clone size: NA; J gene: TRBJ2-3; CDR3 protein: CSVRTVPDTQYF; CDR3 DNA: TGCAGCGTGAGGACAGTGCCGGATACGCAGTATTTT
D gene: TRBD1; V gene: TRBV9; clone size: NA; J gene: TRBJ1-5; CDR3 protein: CASSVGPTQGEPQHF; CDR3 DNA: TGTGCCAGCAGCGTGGGCCCCACCCAGGGGGAGCCCCAGCATTTT
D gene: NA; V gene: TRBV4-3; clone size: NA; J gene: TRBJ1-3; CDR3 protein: CASSQDLQGNTIYF; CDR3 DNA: TGCGCCAGCAGCCAAGATCTCCAGGGAAACACCATATATTTT
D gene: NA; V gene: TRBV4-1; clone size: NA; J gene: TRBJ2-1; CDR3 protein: CASSQEALARAMQFF; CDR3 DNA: TGCGCCAGCAGCCAAGAGGCCTTAGCGCGGGCGATGCAGTTCTTC
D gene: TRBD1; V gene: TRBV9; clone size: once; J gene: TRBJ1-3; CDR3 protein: CASSVASGGSGNTIYF; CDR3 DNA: TGTGCCAGCAGCGTAGCTTCAGGGGGATCTGGAAACACCATATATTTT
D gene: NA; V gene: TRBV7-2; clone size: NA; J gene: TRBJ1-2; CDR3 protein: CASSLVVGGYTF; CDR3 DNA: TGTGCCAGCAGCTTAGTAGTAGGTGGCTACACCTTC
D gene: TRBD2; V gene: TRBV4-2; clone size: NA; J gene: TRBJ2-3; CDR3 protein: CASSQDRAGGPDTQYF; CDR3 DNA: TGTGCCAGCAGCCAAGATCGAGCGGGGGGGCCAGATACGCAGTATTTT